This T cell receptor beta chain was recovered during a study of CD8 T cells in Susac syndrome. About 0.5 to 1 ug RNA was reverse transcribed with random hexamers. TCRdb itself ran the immunoSEQ multiplex PCR reads through MiXCR, one entry per CDR3 protein. The sample includes hundreds of thousands of distinct CDR3 sequences, over 90% of them seen just once. V was pared by 1 base and J by 7 bases, with 10 bases between. Germline loops: CDR1 MGHRA, CDR2 YSYEKL. This CDR3 region has 13 residues. Sequencing was done on a sample of CD4+ T cells from PBMCs. The receptor comes from a human donor with multiple sclerosis. The genes are TRBV4-1 and TRBJ1-2; the D gene is possibly TRBD1 (5 bases). CDR3 DNA sequence: TGCGCCAGCAGCCAAGCGCCCGGGGGTGGCTACACCTTC. It translates to CASSQAPGGGYTF.